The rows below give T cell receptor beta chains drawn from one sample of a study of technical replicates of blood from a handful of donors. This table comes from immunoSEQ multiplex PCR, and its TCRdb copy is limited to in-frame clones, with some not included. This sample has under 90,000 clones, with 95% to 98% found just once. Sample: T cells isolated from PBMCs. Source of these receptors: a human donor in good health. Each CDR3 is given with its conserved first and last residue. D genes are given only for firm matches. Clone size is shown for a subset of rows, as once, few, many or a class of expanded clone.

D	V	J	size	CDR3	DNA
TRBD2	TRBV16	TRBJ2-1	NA	CASSQYTSGGDEQFF	TGTGCCAGCAGCCAATACACTAGCGGGGGCGATGAGCAGTTCTTC
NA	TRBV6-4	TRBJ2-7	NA	CASSDPHRDTHYEQYF	TGTGCCAGCAGTGACCCGCACAGGGACACCCACTACGAGCAGTACTTC
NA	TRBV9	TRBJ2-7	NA	CASSEDGGYEQYF	TGTGCCAGCAGCGAGGACGGAGGCTACGAGCAGTACTTC
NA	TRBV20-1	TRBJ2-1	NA	CSASKQEQFF	TGCAGTGCTAGCAAGCAAGAGCAGTTCTTC
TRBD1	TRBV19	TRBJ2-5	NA	CASAGTAQETQYF	TGTGCCAGCGCCGGGACAGCGCAAGAGACCCAGTACTTC
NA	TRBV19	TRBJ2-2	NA	CASSYAAIGAGELFF	TGTGCCAGTAGCTATGCCGCGATAGGGGCCGGGGAGCTGTTTTTT
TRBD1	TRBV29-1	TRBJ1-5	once	CSVRLGQGDQPQHF	TGCAGCGTTCGCCTGGGACAGGGCGATCAGCCCCAGCATTTT
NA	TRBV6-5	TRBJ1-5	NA	CASSLGQNSNQPQHF	TGTGCCAGCAGCCTCGGACAGAATAGCAATCAGCCCCAGCATTTT
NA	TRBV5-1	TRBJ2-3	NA	CASSMEGDTQYF	TGCGCCAGCAGCATGGAGGGGGATACGCAGTATTTT
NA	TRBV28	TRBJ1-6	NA	CASSLFLLGVESPLHF	NA
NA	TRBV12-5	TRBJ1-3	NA	CASGRQSNTIYF	TGTGCTAGTGGGCGCCAATCAAACACCATATATTTT
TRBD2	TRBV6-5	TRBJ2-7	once	CASSYGLAGTYEQYF	TGTGCCAGCAGTTACGGGCTAGCGGGTACCTACGAGCAGTACTTC
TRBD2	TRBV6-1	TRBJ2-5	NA	CASQRGQETQYF	TGTGCCAGCCAGCGGGGACAAGAGACCCAGTACTTC
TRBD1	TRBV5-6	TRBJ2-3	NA	CASCIVTGGVSDTQYF	TGTGCCAGCTGCATCGTGACAGGGGGCGTCTCAGATACGCAGTATTTT
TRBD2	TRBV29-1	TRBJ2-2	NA	CSVVSGSDTGELFF	TGCAGCGTTGTTAGCGGGAGTGACACCGGGGAGCTGTTTTTT
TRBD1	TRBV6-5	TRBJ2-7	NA	CASSYADRGFSYEQYF	TGTGCCAGCAGTTACGCGGACAGGGGTTTTTCCTACGAGCAGTACTTC
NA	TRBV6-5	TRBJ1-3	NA	CASSYSQMNSGNTIYF	TGTGCCAGCAGTTACTCTCAGATGAACTCTGGAAACACCATATATTTT
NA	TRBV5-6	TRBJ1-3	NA	CASSRTFSGNTIYF	TGTGCCAGCAGCCGGACTTTCTCTGGAAACACCATATATTTT
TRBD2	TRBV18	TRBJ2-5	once	CASSPRGKETQYF	TGTGCCAGCTCACCGCGGGGGAAAGAGACCCAGTACTTC
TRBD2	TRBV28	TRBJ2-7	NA	CASSLYSGTTTYEQYF	TGTGCCAGCAGTTTATATAGCGGGACTACAACCTACGAGCAGTACTTC
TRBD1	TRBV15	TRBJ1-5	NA	CATSQGWKGGIDQPQHF	TGTGCCACCAGCCAAGGTTGGAAAGGGGGCATTGATCAGCCCCAGCATTTT
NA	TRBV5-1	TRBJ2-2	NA	CASSLDTAGPGELFF	TGCGCCAGCAGCTTGGACACAGCCGGCCCCGGGGAGCTGTTTTTT
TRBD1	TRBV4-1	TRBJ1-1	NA	CATRTGPNTEAFF	TGCGCCACCAGGACAGGGCCCAACACTGAAGCTTTCTTT
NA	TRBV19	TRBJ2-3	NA	CASSFHIAGQSRTDTQYF	TGTGCCAGTAGTTTCCACATCGCCGGACAGAGTCGCACAGATACGCAGTATTTT
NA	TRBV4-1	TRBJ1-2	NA	CASSQEIGDGYTF	TGCGCCAGCAGCCAAGAGATAGGGGATGGCTACACCTTC
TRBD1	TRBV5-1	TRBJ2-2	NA	CASSEGTGGPGELFF	TGCGCCAGCAGCGAAGGGACAGGGGGGCCCGGGGAGCTGTTTTTT
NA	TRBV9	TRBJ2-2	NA	CASSAISQNTGELFF	TGTGCCAGCAGCGCGATTAGCCAAAACACCGGGGAGCTGTTTTTT
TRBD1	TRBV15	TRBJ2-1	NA	CATRGGGQGYYNEQFF	TGTGCCACCAGAGGGGGAGGACAGGGGTACTACAATGAGCAGTTCTTC
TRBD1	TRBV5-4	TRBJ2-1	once	CASSRGLDRVSNEQFF	TGTGCCAGCAGCCGAGGTCTTGACAGGGTTTCCAATGAGCAGTTCTTC
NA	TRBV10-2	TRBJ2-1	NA	CASSQAPQYNEQFF	TGCGCCAGCAGTCAGGCCCCTCAATACAATGAGCAGTTCTTC
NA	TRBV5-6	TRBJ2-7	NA	CASSLAYEQYF	TGTGCCAGCAGCTTGGCATACGAGCAGTACTTC
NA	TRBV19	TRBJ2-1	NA	CASSIVSGLNEQFF	TGTGCCAGTAGTATCGTCAGTGGGCTCAATGAGCAGTTCTTC
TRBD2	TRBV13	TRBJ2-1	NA	CASSFSLAGVNEQFF	TGTGCCAGCAGCTTTAGTCTAGCGGGAGTCAATGAGCAGTTCTTC
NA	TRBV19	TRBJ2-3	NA	CASSPTPGTQNF	TGTGCCAGTAGTCCCACCCCCGGGACTCAAAATTTT
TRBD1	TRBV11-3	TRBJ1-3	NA	CASSYDREAGNTIYF	TGTGCCAGCAGCTACGACAGGGAAGCTGGAAACACCATATATTTT
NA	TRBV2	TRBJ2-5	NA	CASRVQETQYF	TGTGCCAGCCGAGTACAAGAGACCCAGTACTTC
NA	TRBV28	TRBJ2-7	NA	CASSLVPGRYEQYF	TGTGCCAGCAGTTTGGTCCCAGGCCGCTACGAGCAGTACTTC
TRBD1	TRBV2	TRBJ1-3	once	CASAPGQGSGNTIYF	TGTGCCAGCGCTCCGGGACAGGGGTCTGGAAACACCATATATTTT
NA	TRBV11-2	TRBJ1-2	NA	CASSLGGSYGYTF	TGTGCCAGCAGCTTAGGGGGCAGCTATGGCTACACCTTC
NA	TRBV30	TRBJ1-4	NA	CAWRVRSPRATNEKLFF	TGTGCCTGGAGGGTGAGATCCCCCAGGGCAACTAATGAAAAACTGTTTTTT
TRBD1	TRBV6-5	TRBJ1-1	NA	CASSYSGQGGTEAFF	TGTGCCAGCAGTTACTCGGGACAGGGAGGCACTGAAGCTTTCTTT
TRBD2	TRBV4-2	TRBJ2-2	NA	CASGGRATGGELFF	TGTGCCAGCGGCGGGAGGGCCACGGGCGGGGAGCTGTTTTTT
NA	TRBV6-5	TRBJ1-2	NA	CASSAGPEGYTF	TGTGCCAGCAGCGCGGGGCCGGAGGGCTACACCTTC
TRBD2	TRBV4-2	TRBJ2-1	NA	CASKLRELAVENNEQFF	TGTGCCAGCAAGCTACGAGAACTAGCGGTCGAGAACAATGAGCAGTTCTTC
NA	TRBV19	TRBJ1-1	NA	CASSAAGLTAFF	TGTGCCAGTAGTGCCGCGGGTCTCACGGCTTTCTTT
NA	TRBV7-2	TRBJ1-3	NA	CASSRWGNSGNTIYF	TGTGCCAGCAGCCGCTGGGGCAACTCTGGAAACACCATATATTTT
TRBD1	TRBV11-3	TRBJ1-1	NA	CASSLVGTGGTEAFF	TGTGCCAGCAGCTTAGTGGGGACAGGGGGGACTGAAGCTTTCTTT
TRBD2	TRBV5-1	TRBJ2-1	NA	CASSLDLAGTYNEQFF	TGCGCCAGCAGCTTGGATCTAGCGGGGACCTACAATGAGCAGTTCTTC
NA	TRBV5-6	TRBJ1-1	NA	CASSFTTADGNTEAFF	TGTGCCAGCAGCTTTACGACGGCGGATGGGAACACTGAAGCTTTCTTT
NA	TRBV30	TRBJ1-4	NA	CAWSVLEGAGEKLFF	TGTGCCTGGAGTGTACTGGAAGGGGCTGGGGAAAAACTGTTTTTT
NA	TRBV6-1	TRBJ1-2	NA	CASSEFSGGLGYGYTF	TGTGCCAGCAGTGAATTCAGCGGGGGCTTGGGCTATGGCTACACCTTC